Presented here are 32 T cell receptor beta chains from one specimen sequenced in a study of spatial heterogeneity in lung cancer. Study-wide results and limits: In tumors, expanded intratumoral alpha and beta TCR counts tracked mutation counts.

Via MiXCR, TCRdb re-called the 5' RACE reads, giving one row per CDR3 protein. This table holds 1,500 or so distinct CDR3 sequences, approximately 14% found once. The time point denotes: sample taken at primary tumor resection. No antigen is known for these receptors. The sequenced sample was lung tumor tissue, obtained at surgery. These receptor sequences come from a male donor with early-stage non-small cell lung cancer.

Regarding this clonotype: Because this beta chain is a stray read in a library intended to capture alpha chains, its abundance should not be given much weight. The CDR3 bases are TGTGCCAGCAGCTTGGGAAAGAGACAGGAGGCTGAGCAGTTCTTC. Its protein is CASSLGKRQEAEQFF. The V call is TRBV5-5, the J call TRBJ2-1; TRBD1 might be the D (6 bases). Germline lookup yields CDR1 SGHKS and CDR2 YYEKEE (reference sequence). The CDR3 sequence is 15 residues long. V lost 0 bases and J lost 9, with 16 bases in between.

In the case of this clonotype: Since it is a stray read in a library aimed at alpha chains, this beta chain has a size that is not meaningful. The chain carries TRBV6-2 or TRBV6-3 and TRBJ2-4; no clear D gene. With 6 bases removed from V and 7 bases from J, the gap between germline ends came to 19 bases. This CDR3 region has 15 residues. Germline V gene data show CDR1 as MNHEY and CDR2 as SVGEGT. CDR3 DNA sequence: TGTGCCAGCAGCGAATATCGGGCAGGAGTTAACATTCAGTACTTC. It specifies CASSEYRAGVNIQYF.

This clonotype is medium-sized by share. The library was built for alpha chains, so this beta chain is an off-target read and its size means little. Here the CDR3 DNA reads TGTGCCAGCAGCCCCGAGGCGGGACGCGTGAACACTGAAGCTTTCTTT. Protein: CASSPEAGRVNTEAFF. The chain is built from TRBV5-4 and TRBJ1-1, with TRBD1 as a possible D gene (5 bases). The CDR3 runs 16 residues. Trimming took 4 bases from V and 0 from J, leaving 16 bases between them. CDR1 and CDR2 from the germline V gene are SGHNT and YYREEE (reference sequence).

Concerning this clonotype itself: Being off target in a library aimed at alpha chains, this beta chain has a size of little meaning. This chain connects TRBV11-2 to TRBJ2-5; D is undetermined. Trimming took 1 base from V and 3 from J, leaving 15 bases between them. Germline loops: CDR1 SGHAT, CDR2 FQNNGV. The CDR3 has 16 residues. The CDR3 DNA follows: TGTGCCAGCAGCTTAGGTCCTCCGGGTCCTAAAGAGACCCAGTACTTC. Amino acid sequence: CASSLGPPGPKETQYF.

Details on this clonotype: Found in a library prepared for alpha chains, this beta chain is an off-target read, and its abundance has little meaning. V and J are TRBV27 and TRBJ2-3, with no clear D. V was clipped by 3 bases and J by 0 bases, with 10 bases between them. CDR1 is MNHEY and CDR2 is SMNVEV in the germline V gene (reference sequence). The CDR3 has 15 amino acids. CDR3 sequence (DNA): TGTGCCAGCAGTTTGACCGGCTTCAGCACAGATACGCAGTATTTT. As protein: CASSLTGFSTDTQYF.

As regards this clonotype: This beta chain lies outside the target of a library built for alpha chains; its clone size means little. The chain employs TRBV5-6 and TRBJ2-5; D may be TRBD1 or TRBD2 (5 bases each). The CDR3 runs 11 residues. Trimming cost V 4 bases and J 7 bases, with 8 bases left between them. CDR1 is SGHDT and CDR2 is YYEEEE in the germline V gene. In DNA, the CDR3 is TGTGCCAGCAGCGCAGGGACGACCCAGTACTTC. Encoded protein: CASSAGTTQYF.

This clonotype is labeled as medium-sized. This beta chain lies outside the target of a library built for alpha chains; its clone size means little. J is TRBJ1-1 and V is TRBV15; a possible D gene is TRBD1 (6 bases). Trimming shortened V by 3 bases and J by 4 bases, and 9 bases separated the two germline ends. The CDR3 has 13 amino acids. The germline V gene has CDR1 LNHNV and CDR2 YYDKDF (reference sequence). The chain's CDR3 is CATSRAGATEAFF. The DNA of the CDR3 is TGTGCCACCAGCAGGGCAGGGGCCACTGAAGCTTTCTTT.

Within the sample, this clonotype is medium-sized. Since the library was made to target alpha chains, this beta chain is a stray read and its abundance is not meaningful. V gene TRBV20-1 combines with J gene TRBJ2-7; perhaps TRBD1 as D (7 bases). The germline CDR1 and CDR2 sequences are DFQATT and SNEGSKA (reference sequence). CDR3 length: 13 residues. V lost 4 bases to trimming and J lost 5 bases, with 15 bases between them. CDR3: CSATRQGGHEQYF. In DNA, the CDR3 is TGCAGTGCTACCCGACAGGGAGGCCACGAGCAGTACTTC.

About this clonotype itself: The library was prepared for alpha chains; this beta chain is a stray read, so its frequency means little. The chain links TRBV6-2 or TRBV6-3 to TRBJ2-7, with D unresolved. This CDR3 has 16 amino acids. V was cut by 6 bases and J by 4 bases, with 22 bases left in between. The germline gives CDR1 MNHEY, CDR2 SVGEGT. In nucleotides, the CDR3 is TGTGCCAGCAGCCCAACCACTTCCTCCGGCCCTTACGAGCAGTACTTC. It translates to CASSPTTSSGPYEQYF.

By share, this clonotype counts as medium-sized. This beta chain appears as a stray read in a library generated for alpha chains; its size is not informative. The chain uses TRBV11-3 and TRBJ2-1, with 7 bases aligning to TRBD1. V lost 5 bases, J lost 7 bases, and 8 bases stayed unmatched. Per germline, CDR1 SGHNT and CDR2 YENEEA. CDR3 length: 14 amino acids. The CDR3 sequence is CASSPEGALNEQFF. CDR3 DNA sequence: TGTGCCAGCAGCCCAGAGGGGGCACTAAATGAGCAGTTCTTC.

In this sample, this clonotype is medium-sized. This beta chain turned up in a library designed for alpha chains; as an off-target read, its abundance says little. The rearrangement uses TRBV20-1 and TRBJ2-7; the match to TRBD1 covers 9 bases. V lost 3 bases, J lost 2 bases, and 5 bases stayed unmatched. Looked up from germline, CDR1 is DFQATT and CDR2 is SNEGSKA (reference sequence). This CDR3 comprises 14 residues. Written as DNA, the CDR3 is TGCAGTGCTAGCGCCAGGACAGGGGCCTACGAGCAGTACTTC. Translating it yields CSASARTGAYEQYF.

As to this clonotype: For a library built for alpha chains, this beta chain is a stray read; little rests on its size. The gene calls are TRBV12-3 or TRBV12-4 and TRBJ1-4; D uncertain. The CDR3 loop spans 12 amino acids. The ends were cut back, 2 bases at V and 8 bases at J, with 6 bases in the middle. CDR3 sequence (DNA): TGTGCCAGCAGTTTAACGGGGGAAAAACTGTTTTTT. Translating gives CASSLTGEKLFF.

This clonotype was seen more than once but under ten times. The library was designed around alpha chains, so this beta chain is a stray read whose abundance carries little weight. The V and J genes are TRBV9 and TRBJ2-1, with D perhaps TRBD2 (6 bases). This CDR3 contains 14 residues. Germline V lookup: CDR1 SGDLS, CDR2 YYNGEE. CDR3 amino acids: CASSGAGRIEEQFF. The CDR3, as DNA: TGTGCTTCCAGTGGGGCAGGGAGGATCGAAGAGCAGTTCTTC.

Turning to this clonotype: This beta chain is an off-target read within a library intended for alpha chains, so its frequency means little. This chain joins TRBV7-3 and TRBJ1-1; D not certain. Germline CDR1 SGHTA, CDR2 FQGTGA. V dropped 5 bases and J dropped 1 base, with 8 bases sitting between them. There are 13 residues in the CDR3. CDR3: CASSLTQNTEAFF. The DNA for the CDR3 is TGTGCCAGCAGCCTTACACAGAACACTGAAGCTTTCTTT. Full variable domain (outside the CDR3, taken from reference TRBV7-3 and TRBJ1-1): GAGVSQTPSNKVTEKGKYVELRCDPISGHTALYWYRQSLGQGPEFLIYFQGTGAADDSGLPNDRFFAVRPEGSVSTLKIQRTERGDSAVYLCASSLTQNTEAFFGQGTRLTVV.

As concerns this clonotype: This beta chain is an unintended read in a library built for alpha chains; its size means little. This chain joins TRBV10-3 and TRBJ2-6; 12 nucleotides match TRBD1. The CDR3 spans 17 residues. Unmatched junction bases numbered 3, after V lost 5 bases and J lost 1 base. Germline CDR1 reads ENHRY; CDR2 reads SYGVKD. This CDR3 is CAISLGQGASGANVLTF. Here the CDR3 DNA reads TGTGCCATCAGTTTGGGACAGGGGGCGTCTGGGGCCAACGTCCTGACTTTC.

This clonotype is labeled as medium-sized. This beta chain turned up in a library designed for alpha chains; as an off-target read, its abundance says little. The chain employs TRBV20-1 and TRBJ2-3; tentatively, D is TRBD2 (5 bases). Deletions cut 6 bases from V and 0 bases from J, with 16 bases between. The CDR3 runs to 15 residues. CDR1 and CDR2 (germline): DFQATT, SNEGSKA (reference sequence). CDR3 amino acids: CSAFSQAESTDTQYF. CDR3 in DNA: TGCAGTGCCTTCTCTCAAGCGGAAAGCACAGATACGCAGTATTTT.

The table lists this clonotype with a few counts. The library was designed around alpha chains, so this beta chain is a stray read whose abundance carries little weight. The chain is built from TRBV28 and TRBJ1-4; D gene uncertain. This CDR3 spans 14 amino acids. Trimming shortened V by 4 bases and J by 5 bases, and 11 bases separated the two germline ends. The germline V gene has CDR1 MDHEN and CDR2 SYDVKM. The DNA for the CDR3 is TGTGCCAGCAGTTCCGCCGACCTAAATGAAAAACTGTTTTTT. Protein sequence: CASSSADLNEKLFF.

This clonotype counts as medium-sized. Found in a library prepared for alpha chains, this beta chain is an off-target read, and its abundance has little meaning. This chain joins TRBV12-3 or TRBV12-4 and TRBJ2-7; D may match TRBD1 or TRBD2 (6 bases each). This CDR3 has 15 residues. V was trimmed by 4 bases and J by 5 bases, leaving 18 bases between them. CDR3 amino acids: CASSSQGQGGDEQYF. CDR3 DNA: TGTGCCAGCAGTTCCCAGGGGCAGGGCGGGGACGAGCAGTACTTC.

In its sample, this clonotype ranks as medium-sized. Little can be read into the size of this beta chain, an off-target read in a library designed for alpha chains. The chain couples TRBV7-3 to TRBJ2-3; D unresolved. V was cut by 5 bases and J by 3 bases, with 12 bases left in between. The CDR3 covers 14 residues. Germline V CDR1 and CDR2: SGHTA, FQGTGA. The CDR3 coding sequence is TGTGCCAGCAGCACGGGCACAGTGACAGATACGCAGTATTTT. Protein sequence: CASSTGTVTDTQYF.

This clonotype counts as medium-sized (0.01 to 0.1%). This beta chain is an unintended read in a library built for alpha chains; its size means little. The CDR3 sequence is CAISDWQGLYGYTF. As DNA, the CDR3 is TGTGCCATCAGTGACTGGCAGGGCCTCTATGGCTACACCTTC. J is TRBJ1-2 and V is TRBV10-3; perhaps TRBD1 as D (5 bases). V dropped 3 bases and J dropped 4 bases, with 12 bases sitting between them. CDR3 size: 14 residues. In germline, CDR1 is ENHRY, CDR2 SYGVKD.

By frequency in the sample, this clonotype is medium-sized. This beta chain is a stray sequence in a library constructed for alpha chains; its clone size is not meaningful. CDR3 nucleotide sequence: TGTGCCAGCAGTGTGCTGGGGTCGCCTCAGCCCCAGCATTTT. Translation: CASSVLGSPQPQHF. The chain couples TRBV12-3 or TRBV12-4 to TRBJ1-5; D remains ambiguous. The CDR3 is made up of 14 amino acids. Trimming left V 5 bases short and J 6 bases short, with 14 bases between.

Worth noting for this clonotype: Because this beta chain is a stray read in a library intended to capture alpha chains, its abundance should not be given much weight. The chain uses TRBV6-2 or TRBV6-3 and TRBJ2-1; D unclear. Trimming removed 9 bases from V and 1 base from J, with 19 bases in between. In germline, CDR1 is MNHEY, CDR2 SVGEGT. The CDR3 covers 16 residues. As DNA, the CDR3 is TGTGCCAGTAGGGCCCCTCGCGGAAGGTCCTACAATGAGCAGTTCTTC. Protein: CASRAPRGRSYNEQFF.

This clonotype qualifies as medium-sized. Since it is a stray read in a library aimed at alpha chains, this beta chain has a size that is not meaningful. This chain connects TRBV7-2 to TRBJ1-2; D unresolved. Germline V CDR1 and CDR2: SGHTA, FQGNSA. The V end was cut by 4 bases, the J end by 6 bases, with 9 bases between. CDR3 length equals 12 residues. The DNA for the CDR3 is TGTGCCAGCAGCTCCCTTAAACATGGCTACACCTTC. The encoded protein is CASSSLKHGYTF.

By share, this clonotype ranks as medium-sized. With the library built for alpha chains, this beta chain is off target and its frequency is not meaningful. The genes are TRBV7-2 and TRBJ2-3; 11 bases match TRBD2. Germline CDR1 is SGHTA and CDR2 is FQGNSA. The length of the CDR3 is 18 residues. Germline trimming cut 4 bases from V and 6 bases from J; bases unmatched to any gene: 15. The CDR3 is CASSSPPGLAEPSDTQYF. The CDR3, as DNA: TGTGCCAGCAGCTCACCGCCGGGACTAGCGGAACCCTCGGATACGCAGTATTTT.

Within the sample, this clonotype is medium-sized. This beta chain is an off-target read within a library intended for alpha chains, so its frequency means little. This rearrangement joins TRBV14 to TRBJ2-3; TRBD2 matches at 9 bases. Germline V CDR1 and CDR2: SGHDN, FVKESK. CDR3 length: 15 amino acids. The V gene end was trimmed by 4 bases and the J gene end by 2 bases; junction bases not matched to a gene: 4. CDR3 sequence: CASSPVAGVTDTQYF. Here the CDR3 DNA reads TGTGCCAGCAGCCCTGTAGCGGGAGTCACAGATACGCAGTATTTT.

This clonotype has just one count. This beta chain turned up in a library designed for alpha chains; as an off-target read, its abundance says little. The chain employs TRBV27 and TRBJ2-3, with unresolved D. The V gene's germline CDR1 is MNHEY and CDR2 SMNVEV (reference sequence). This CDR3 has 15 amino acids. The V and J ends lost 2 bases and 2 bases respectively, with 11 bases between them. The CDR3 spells CASSLNLLNTDTQYF. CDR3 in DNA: TGTGCCAGCAGTTTAAATCTCTTGAACACAGATACGCAGTATTTT.

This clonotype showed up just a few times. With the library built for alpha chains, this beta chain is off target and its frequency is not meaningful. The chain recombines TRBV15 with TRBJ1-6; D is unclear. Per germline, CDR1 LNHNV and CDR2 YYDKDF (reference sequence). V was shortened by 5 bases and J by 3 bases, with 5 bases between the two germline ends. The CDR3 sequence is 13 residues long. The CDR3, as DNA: TGTGCCACCAGCGGCAACTATAATTCACCCCTCCACTTT. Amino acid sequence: CATSGNYNSPLHF.

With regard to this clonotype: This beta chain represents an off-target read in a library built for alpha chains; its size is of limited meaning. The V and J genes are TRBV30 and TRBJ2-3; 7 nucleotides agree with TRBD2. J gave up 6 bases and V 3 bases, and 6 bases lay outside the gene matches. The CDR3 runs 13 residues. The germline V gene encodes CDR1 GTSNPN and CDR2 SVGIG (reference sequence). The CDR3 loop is CAWRWGGMDTQYF. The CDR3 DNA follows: TGTGCCTGGAGATGGGGGGGGATGGATACGCAGTATTTT. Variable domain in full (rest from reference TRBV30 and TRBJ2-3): SQTIHQWPATLVQPVGSPLSLECTVEGTSNPNLYWYRQAAGRGLQLLFYSVGIGQISSEVPQNLSASRPQDRQFILSSKKLLLSDSGFYLCAWRWGGMDTQYFGPGTRLTVL.

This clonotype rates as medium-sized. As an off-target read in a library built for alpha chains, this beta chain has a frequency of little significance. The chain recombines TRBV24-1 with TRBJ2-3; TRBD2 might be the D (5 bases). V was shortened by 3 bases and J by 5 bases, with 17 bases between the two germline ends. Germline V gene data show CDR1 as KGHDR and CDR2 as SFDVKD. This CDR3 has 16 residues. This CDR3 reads CATSDPSPEGRDTQYF. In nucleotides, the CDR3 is TGTGCCACCAGTGATCCTAGCCCGGAAGGGAGAGATACGCAGTATTTT.

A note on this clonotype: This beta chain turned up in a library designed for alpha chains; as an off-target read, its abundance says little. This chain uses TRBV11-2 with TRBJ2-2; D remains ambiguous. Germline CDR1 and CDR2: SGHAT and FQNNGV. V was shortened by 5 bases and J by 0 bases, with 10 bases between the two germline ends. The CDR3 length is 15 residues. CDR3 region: CASSLEGPNTGELFF. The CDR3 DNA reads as TGTGCCAGCAGCCTGGAAGGGCCGAACACCGGGGAGCTGTTTTTT.

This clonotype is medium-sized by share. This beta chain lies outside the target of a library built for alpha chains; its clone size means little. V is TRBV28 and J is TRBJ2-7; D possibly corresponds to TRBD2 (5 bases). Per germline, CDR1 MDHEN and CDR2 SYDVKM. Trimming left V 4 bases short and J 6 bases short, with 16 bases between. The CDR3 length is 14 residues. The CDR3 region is CASSSRDRAREQYF. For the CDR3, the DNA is TGTGCCAGCAGTTCGAGGGATAGGGCACGCGAGCAGTACTTC. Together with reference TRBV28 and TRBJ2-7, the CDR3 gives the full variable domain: DVKVTQSSRYLVKRTGEKVFLECVQDMDHENMFWYRQDPGLGLRLIYFSYDVKMKEKGDIPEGYSVSREKKERFSLILESASTNQTSMYLCASSSRDRAREQYFGPGTRLTVT.

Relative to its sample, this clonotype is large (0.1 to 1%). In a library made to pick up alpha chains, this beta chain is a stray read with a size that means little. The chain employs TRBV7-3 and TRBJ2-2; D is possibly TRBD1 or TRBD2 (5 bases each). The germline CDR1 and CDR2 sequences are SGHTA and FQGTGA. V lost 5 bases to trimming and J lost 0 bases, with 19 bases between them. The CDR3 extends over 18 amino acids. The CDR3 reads CASSPDRARGANTGELFF. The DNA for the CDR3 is TGTGCCAGCAGCCCCGACAGAGCCCGGGGAGCGAACACCGGGGAGCTGTTTTTT.